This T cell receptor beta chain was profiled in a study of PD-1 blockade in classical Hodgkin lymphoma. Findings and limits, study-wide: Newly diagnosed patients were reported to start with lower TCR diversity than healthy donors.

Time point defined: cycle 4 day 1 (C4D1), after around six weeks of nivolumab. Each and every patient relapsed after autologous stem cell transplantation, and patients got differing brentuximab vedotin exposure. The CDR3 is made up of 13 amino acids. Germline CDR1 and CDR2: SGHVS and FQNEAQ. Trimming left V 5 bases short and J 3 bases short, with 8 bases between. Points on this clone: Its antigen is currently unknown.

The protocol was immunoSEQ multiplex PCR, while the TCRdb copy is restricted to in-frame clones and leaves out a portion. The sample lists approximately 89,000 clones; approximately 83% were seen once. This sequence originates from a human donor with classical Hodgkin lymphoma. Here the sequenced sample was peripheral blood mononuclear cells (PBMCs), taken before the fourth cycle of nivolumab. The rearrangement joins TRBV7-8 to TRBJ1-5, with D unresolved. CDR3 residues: CASSGRDNQPQHF. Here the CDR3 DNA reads TGTGCCAGCAGCGGAAGGGACAATCAGCCCCAGCATTTT.